The entry that follows covers one T cell receptor beta chain sequence. This CDR3 region has 13 residues. CDR1 and CDR2 from the germline V gene are MDHEN and SYDVKM. V was trimmed by 7 bases and J by 6 bases, leaving 15 bases between them. Some clones are missing from TCRdb's copy, which holds only in-frame ones; the method was immunoSEQ multiplex PCR. The table shows about 320,000 clones, with roughly 89% occurring only once. This sample was included in a study of blood T cell repertoires in COVID-19. The origin of this receptor is a woman aged 30 to 39 with COVID-19, enrolled during active disease. Sequenced sample: peripheral blood. The V call is TRBV28, the J call TRBJ1-2, with D possibly being TRBD1 (6 bases). CDR3 DNA: TGTGCCAGCAATAAACAGGGAGGGGATGGCTACACCTTC. Encoded protein: CASNKQGGDGYTF.